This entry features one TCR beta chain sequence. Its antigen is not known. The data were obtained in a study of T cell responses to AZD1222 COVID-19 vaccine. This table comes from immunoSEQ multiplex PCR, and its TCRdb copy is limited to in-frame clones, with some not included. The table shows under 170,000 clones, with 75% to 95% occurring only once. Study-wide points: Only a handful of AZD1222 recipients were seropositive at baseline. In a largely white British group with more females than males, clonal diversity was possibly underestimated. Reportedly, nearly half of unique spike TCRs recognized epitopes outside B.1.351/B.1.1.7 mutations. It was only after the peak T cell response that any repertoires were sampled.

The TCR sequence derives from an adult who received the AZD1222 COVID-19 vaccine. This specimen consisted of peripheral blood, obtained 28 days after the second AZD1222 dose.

CDR3 nucleotide sequence: TGTGCCAGCAGTGCGGGACAGGGGGCCTATGGCTACACCTTC. Its protein product is CASSAGQGAYGYTF. V and J are TRBV27 and TRBJ1-2; 12 bases fit TRBD1. Trimming cost V 5 bases and J 4 bases; bases outside gene matches: 2. This CDR3 has 14 amino acids. Per the germline V gene, CDR1 is MNHEY and CDR2 is SMNVEV (reference sequence).